This T cell receptor (beta chain) was sequenced during a study of Ad26.COV2.S vaccination and SARS-CoV-2 variants. Study results and limitations: Placebo recipients and vaccine recipients were similar in non-spike TCR breadth. Breadth, reportedly substantial, characterized the spike-specific CD8+ and CD4+ T cell responses after vaccination.

The junction had 5 bases not matched to a gene; V was cut back by 1 base and J by 0 bases. CDR3 size: 18 residues. CDR1 SEHNR and CDR2 FQNEAQ come from the germline V gene (reference sequence). As to treatment: some 20 received Ad26.COV2.S at low or high dose, single or two shots; roughly five received placebo; per-sample allocation not given. Sampling took place 63 days after the first vaccine or placebo injection. Recruitment in Boston yielded a donor of adult age, 18-55 years. The data were produced by immunoSEQ multiplex PCR, yet TCRdb's version contains in-frame clones alone and is incomplete. Found here are some 340,000 clones, approximately 80% of them singletons; the top ten hold around 2%. For this clone: Its antigen remains unidentified.

This chain uses TRBV7-9 with TRBJ2-2; 10 positions agree with TRBD1. The source is a person aged 18-60 years who received the Ad26.COV2.S COVID-19 vaccine or a placebo. Sequenced here: peripheral blood, sampled in a trial of Ad26.COV2.S vaccine versus placebo. The DNA for the CDR3 is TGTGCCAGCAGCTTAGGACAGGGGGCCGCTCCGAACACCGGGGAGCTGTTTTTT. Its translation is CASSLGQGAAPNTGELFF. Variable domain in full (rest from reference TRBV7-9 and TRBJ2-2): DTGVSQNPRHKITKRGQNVTFRCDPISEHNRLYWYRQTLGQGPEFLTYFQNEAQLEKSRLLSDRFSAERPKGSFSTLEIQRTEQGDSAMYLCASSLGQGAAPNTGELFFGEGSRLTVL.